This T cell receptor (beta chain) was sequenced during a study of shared clonotypes between healthy human individuals. The overall study: Researchers assigned three CD4 naive, three CD4 memory, two CD8 naive and one CD8 memory plate to each donor.

Germline values: CDR1 SGHTA, CDR2 FQGNSA. The CDR3 has 15 amino acids. The V end lost 5 bases, the J end lost 2 bases, and 13 bases lay between the germline ends. Profiled with immunoSEQ multiplex PCR; TCRdb holds only in-frame clones, not every one. The sample holds roughly 170,000 clones, 65% to 80% seen once. The study drew its donors from healthy HIV-negative adults without recent acute infections or vaccinations. Partitioning of CD4+ cells yielded a CD45RA+ naive subset and a CD45RA-negative memory subset. The gene calls are TRBV7-2 and TRBJ1-5, with D possibly matching TRBD1 (5 bases). The clonotype comes from a man younger than 40 in good health. The sequenced sample consisted of memory CD4+ T cells sorted from blood. Indicated subset: CD45RA-negative fraction. DNA for the CDR3: TGTGCCAGCAGCCGGCCCGGCAGGGGCAATCAGCCCCAGCATTTT. This encodes CASSRPGRGNQPQHF.